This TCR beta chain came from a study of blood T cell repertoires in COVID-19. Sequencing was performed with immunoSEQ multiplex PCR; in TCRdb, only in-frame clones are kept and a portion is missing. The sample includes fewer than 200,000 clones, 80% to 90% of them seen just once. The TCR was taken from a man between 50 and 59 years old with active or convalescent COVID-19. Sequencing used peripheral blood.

This CDR3 reads CASRDRNTGELFF. Written as DNA, the CDR3 is TGTGCCAGTAGGGACAGAAACACCGGGGAGCTGTTTTTT. The V call is TRBV19, the J call TRBJ2-2; D perhaps matches TRBD1 (6 bases). Trimming removed 6 bases from V and 2 bases from J, with 7 bases in between. The CDR3 runs 13 residues. Germline V gene data show CDR1 as LNHDA and CDR2 as SQIVND (reference sequence).